This T cell receptor (beta chain) was profiled in a study of cytomegalovirus exposure and HLA in healthy donors. Notes on the study in general: An analysis done earlier found most TCR beta V segments productive about 87% or about 30% of the time. TCR beta sequences reportedly predicted the HLA-A and HLA-B alleles of most subjects accurately. Roughly 170 TCR beta chains were listed as cytomegalovirus-associated.

The germline V gene encodes CDR1 MNHNY and CDR2 SVGAGI (reference sequence). Germline trimming cut 0 bases from V and 2 bases from J; bases unmatched to any gene: 0. This CDR3 is 14 amino acids long. This clone was seen only a few times. Its antigen is not known. The PCR contained 60 Vbeta and 13 Jbeta primers. Assay used: immunoSEQ multiplex PCR; TCRdb lists only in-frame clones, some missing. The table has around 150,000 clones, around 79% seen once. Sequenced material: PBMCs. This sequence was found in a woman aged 30 to 39 in good health and CMV-seronegative. The chain is built from TRBV6-6 and TRBJ2-7; 8 positions match TRBD2. The CDR3 protein is CASSYSTSAYEQYF. CDR3 nucleotides: TGTGCCAGCAGTTACTCGACTAGCGCCTACGAGCAGTACTTC.